Presented here are 7 T cell receptor beta chains from one specimen sequenced in a study of T cell responses to AZD1222 COVID-19 vaccine. The protocol was immunoSEQ multiplex PCR, while the TCRdb copy is restricted to in-frame clones and leaves out a portion. The sample lists more than 95,000 clones; around 90% were seen once. The material was peripheral blood, obtained on day 0 of AZD1222 vaccination. The receptors originated from an adult in good health.

The rearrangement links TRBV11-2 to TRBJ1-1, with no clear D. Trimming removed 1 base from V and 4 bases from J, with 7 bases in between. Germline V gene data show CDR1 as SGHAT and CDR2 as FQNNGV. The CDR3 totals 13 residues. In DNA form, the CDR3 reads TGTGCCAGCAGCTTAGTGCTGAGCACTGAAGCTTTCTTT. Translation gives CASSLVLSTEAFF.

The chain is built from TRBV28 and TRBJ2-2, with 10 bases identical to TRBD1. V was pared by 8 bases and J by 6 bases, with 12 bases of the junction left unmatched. The length of the CDR3 is 16 residues. Germline assignment: CDR1 MDHEN and CDR2 SYDVKM. The CDR3 DNA follows: TGTGCCAGCCACCACGCCGGGGACAGGGGAGCCGGGGAGCTGTTTTTT. Encoded protein: CASHHAGDRGAGELFF.

The chain has TRBV2 and TRBJ1-2; D ambiguous. Germline values: CDR1 SNHLY, CDR2 FYNNEI. Deletions cut 4 bases from V and 2 bases from J, with 5 bases between. The CDR3 runs to 12 residues. CDR3 loop: CASSVANYGYTF. The CDR3 bases are TGTGCCAGCAGTGTGGCAAACTATGGCTACACCTTC.

The CDR3, as DNA: TGTGCCTGGACGGGAAGCGAAAAACTGTTTTTT. This gives the protein CAWTGSEKLFF. The rearrangement uses TRBV30 and TRBJ1-4; D remains ambiguous. The CDR3 consists of 11 residues. CDR1 GTSNPN and CDR2 SVGIG come from the germline V gene (reference sequence). The V end was cut by 4 bases, the J end by 8 bases, with 8 bases between.

DNA of the CDR3: TGTGCCAGCAGCTCCACAGGGGTGGGAGCTTGGAATGAGCAGTTCTTC. As protein: CASSSTGVGAWNEQFF. The chain recombines TRBV5-6 with TRBJ2-1; 7 nucleotides match TRBD1. The CDR3 runs to 16 residues. J was trimmed by 7 bases and V by 3 bases; bases with no gene match: 13. Germline V gene sequence: CDR1 SGHDT, CDR2 YYEEEE.

This chain uses TRBV5-1 with TRBJ2-7; 7 bases are shared with TRBD2. Germline trimming cut 5 bases from V and 3 bases from J; bases unmatched to any gene: 2. Per germline, CDR1 SGHRS and CDR2 YFSETQ. The CDR3 is 12 amino acids. CDR3 protein: CASRSSGYEQYF. The CDR3 coding sequence is TGCGCCAGCAGATCTAGCGGCTACGAGCAGTACTTC.

This chain joins TRBV7-2 and TRBJ1-6; 7 nucleotides align to TRBD1. The germline CDR1 and CDR2 sequences are SGHTA and FQGNSA. With 3 bases clipped from V and 10 bases from J, the junction kept 6 bases outside the gene matches. CDR3 size: 14 residues. CDR3 region: CASSLTGQKSPLHF. Written as DNA, the CDR3 is TGTGCCAGCAGCTTGACGGGACAGAAATCACCCCTCCACTTT. The whole variable domain, remainder taken from reference TRBV7-2 and TRBJ1-6, is GAGVSQSPSNKVTEKGKDVELRCDPISGHTALYWYRQSLGQGLEFLIYFQGNSAPDKSGLPSDRFSAERTGGSVSTLTIQRTQQEDSAVYLCASSLTGQKSPLHFGNGTRLTVT.